Reported below is one T cell receptor (beta chain). Its antigen is unknown. Sequencing targeted TCR beta in T cells from blood (CD8+ and CD4+). It was negative isolation that provided the CD8+ and CD4+ T cells, whereas TEMRA cells were enriched by FACS. Random hexamers were used to reverse transcribe the RNA input (about 0.5 to 1 ug). Amplification of the TCR beta CDR3 was carried out by immunoSEQ multiplex PCR, which spanned a total of 54 Vbeta and 13 Jbeta segments. Using its own MiXCR run on the immunoSEQ multiplex PCR reads, TCRdb lists one record per CDR3 protein. The sample carries some 150,000 distinct CDR3 sequences, 95% to 96% recorded once. The sample belongs to a study of CD8 T cells in Susac syndrome. Findings and caveats of the study: By the study's own acknowledgment, its TCR sequencing and HLA analysis included relatively few individuals.

The CDR3 length is 13 residues. Per germline, CDR1 SGDLS and CDR2 YYNGEE. The V end lost 3 bases, the J end lost 2 bases, and 8 bases lay between the germline ends. The V call is TRBV9, the J call TRBJ2-5, with D hard to call. Material: CD8+ T cells from PBMCs. This TCR came from a human donor with multiple sclerosis. The CDR3 sequence: CASSGHSQETQYF. The CDR3 DNA follows: TGTGCCAGCAGCGGCCATTCACAAGAGACCCAGTACTTC.